This TCR beta chain was observed in a study of vaccination effects on CD4 cells after COVID-19. Overall study results and limits: Marked clonal contraction of infection- and vaccine-induced clones was seen late after vaccination.

About this clone itself: Its antigen is not known.

Prior to sequencing, the ViraFEST assay stimulated PBMC with viral peptide pools, which expanded the antigen-specific CD4+ T cells. After more than 8 days in culture, the CD4+ T cells were isolated. Among the vaccine recipients, none had a prior SARS-CoV-2 infection, and nucleocapsid antibodies were negative. Cultures had half their medium replaced with IL-2 medium on days 3 and 7. Only in-frame clones appear in the TCRdb table, and some are missing; sequencing was by immunoSEQ multiplex PCR. The sample includes about 73,000 clones, 60% to 75% seen only once; the top ten take over 2.5%. Trimming pared 6 bases from V and 1 base from J, leaving 8 bases between. There are 13 residues in the CDR3. Germline values: CDR1 KGHDR, CDR2 SFDVKD.

This TCR was recovered from a human donor who received a COVID-19 vaccine. This chain joins TRBV24-1 and TRBJ2-5; D unresolved. Source: CD4+ T cells from PBMCs cultured with HCoV-NL63 spike peptides, taken before COVID-19 vaccination. The CDR3 here is CATSQAGQETQYF. The CDR3 DNA reads as TGTGCCACCAGTCAGGCAGGCCAAGAGACCCAGTACTTC.